These 16 T cell receptor beta chains share one sample of origin, sequenced in a study of cytomegalovirus exposure and HLA in healthy donors. The PCR made use of 60 Vbeta and 13 Jbeta primers. Sequencing was performed with immunoSEQ multiplex PCR; in TCRdb, only in-frame clones are kept and a portion is missing. The sample contains 150,000 to 200,000 clones, roughly 79% of which appear only once. The sample taken for sequencing was PBMCs. These receptors all stem from a woman aged 45-60 years in good health and CMV-seropositive.

The chain recombines TRBV6-5 with TRBJ1-2, with 9 positions matching TRBD1. The V gene end was trimmed by 5 bases and the J gene end by 8 bases; junction bases not matched to a gene: 9. Germline CDR1 reads MNHEY; CDR2 reads SVGAGI. The CDR3 runs 14 residues. The CDR3 DNA is TGTGCCAGCAGTCCGGGGACAGGGATAGAGGGCTACACCTTC. Its protein is CASSPGTGIEGYTF.

V is TRBV4-2 and J is TRBJ2-7; no firm D call. This CDR3 is built from 13 residues. Trimming cost V 1 base and J 6 bases, with 10 bases left between them. Germline V gives CDR1 LGHNA, CDR2 YNFKEQ. Here the CDR3 DNA reads TGTGCCAGCAGCCAAGTATCTCCCCCCGAGCAGTACTTC. As protein: CASSQVSPPEQYF.

The chain couples TRBV29-1 to TRBJ2-7; TRBD2 matches at 10 bases. Germline trimming cut 5 bases from V and 1 base from J; bases unmatched to any gene: 2. The CDR3 has 13 residues. Germline V gene data show CDR1 as SQVTM and CDR2 as ANQGSEA. CDR3 DNA: TGCAGCGTTATAGCGGGGGGATCCTACGAGCAGTACTTC. Translated, it gives CSVIAGGSYEQYF.

V gene TRBV11-2 combines with J gene TRBJ1-6, with a possible D match to TRBD1 (5 bases). Germline V CDR1 and CDR2: SGHAT, FQNNGV. This CDR3 has 17 residues. Between the trimmed V and J ends, which lost 4 bases and 7 bases, there was a span of 20 bases. CDR3: CASSSSSVAGWNSPLHF. The CDR3, as DNA: TGTGCCAGCAGCTCCTCTAGCGTGGCAGGGTGGAATTCACCCCTCCACTTT.

CDR3 protein: CAGGGTGNTIYF. Written as DNA, the CDR3 is TGTGCTGGGGGGGGCACCGGAAACACCATATATTTT. J is TRBJ1-3 and V is TRBV5-3, with D perhaps TRBD1 (6 bases). TRBV5-3 is treated as an ORF (open reading frame) with a function not yet certain. This CDR3 comprises 12 residues.

This chain joins TRBV5-6 and TRBJ2-2, with 11 positions matching TRBD2. V shed 3 bases, J shed 0 bases, and the junction held 7 bases outside the gene matches. The CDR3 spans 18 residues. Germline values: CDR1 SGHDT, CDR2 YYEEEE. CDR3 region: CASSSISGGVPNTGELFF. The DNA of the CDR3 is TGTGCCAGCAGCTCAATTAGCGGGGGGGTACCGAACACCGGGGAGCTGTTTTTT.

The V and J genes are TRBV5-1 and TRBJ1-2; possibly TRBD1 for D (5 bases). Trimming took off 4 bases at V and 4 bases at J, with 14 bases between the two ends. The CDR3 consists of 14 residues. Germline lookup yields CDR1 SGHRS and CDR2 YFSETQ. CDR3 region: CASSPLQVGYGYTF. The CDR3 nucleotides are TGCGCCAGCAGCCCCTTACAGGTTGGCTATGGCTACACCTTC.

V gene TRBV4-1 combines with J gene TRBJ2-7; 10 bases map to TRBD1. This CDR3 has 14 residues. V shed 4 bases, J shed 3 bases, and the junction held 3 bases outside the gene matches. Germline V CDR1 and CDR2: MGHRA, YSYEKL. This chain's CDR3 is CASSRDRGNYEQYF. CDR3 nucleotide sequence: TGCGCCAGCAGCCGGGACAGGGGAAACTACGAGCAGTACTTC.

The CDR3 loop is CASSIGTSGEPYNEQFF. The CDR3 DNA follows: TGTGCCAGTAGTATCGGGACTAGCGGGGAACCTTACAATGAGCAGTTCTTC. This chain joins TRBV19 and TRBJ2-1, with TRBD2 matching 13 bases. Trimming removed 3 bases from V and 4 bases from J; junction bases left unmatched: 6. Germline values: CDR1 LNHDA, CDR2 SQIVND (reference sequence). This CDR3 is built from 17 residues.

In the case of this clone: Distinct nucleotide sequences in the sample also encode this CDR3. V and J are TRBV5-1 and TRBJ1-3, with D possibly being TRBD1 (6 bases). CDR1 is SGHRS, CDR2 YFSETQ, per germline. V was pared by 4 bases and J by 3 bases, with 11 bases between. The CDR3 runs 14 residues. DNA of the CDR3: TGCGCCAGCAGCGCACAGGGAAGTGGAAACACCATATATTTT. The encoded protein is CASSAQGSGNTIYF.

The chain links TRBV10-1 to TRBJ2-3; 11 nucleotides agree with TRBD2. V lost 3 bases, J lost 3 bases, and 5 bases stayed unmatched. Germline loops: CDR1 WNHNN, CDR2 SYGVQD (reference sequence). CDR3 length equals 16 residues. The CDR3 region is CASSDGSGGVTDTQYF. DNA for the CDR3: TGCGCCAGCAGTGATGGTAGCGGGGGGGTTACAGATACGCAGTATTTT.

CDR3 sequence (DNA): TGTGCCTGGAGTAAGGGACTAGCGGGCACAGATACGCAGTATTTT. Translated: CAWSKGLAGTDTQYF. The V and J genes are TRBV30 and TRBJ2-3; 11 bases map to TRBD2. Trimming at V came to 2 bases and at J to 1 base, leaving 2 bases not matched to a gene. Germline V gene lookup returns CDR1 GTSNPN and CDR2 SVGIG (reference sequence). The length of the CDR3 is 15 residues.

This clone was seen a single time. The chain is built from TRBV4-3 and TRBJ1-6, with D perhaps TRBD1 (6 bases). There are 15 residues in the CDR3. V lost 5 bases, J lost 9 bases, and 17 bases lay in between. Germline-derived CDR1 and CDR2 are LGHNA and YSLEER. CDR3 DNA: TGCGCCAGCAGCAAAGGGGGGGGGAGGGGTTCACCCCTCCACTTT. Translating it yields CASSKGGGRGSPLHF.

CDR3 sequence: CASRLAVQGPGAFF. DNA of the CDR3: TGTGCAAGTCGCTTAGCGGTACAGGGACCTGGGGCTTTCTTT. The V gene is TRBV12-2, the J gene TRBJ1-1; the tabulated D call, TRBD1, remains unverified against the DNA. TRBV12-2 is assigned pseudogene status. The CDR3 runs 14 residues.

The J gene is TRBJ2-2, the V gene TRBV28; 7 bases align to TRBD2. The V segment lost 4 bases and the J segment 1 base; nucleotides outside the gene matches: 6. The CDR3 spans 16 residues. CDR1 and CDR2 (germline): MDHEN, SYDVKM. The CDR3 DNA reads TGTGCCAGCAGTTGGATGGCGGGAGTGAACACCGGGGAGCTGTTTTTT. Its protein product is CASSWMAGVNTGELFF.

This clone is a singleton in its sample. The rearrangement links TRBV7-2 to TRBJ2-7; 9 positions agree with TRBD2. Germline V CDR1 and CDR2: SGHTA, FQGNSA. Trimming at V came to 2 bases and at J to 2 bases, leaving 10 bases not matched to a gene. This CDR3 contains 17 residues. CDR3 nucleotides: TGTGCCAGCAGCTTACTTGGCAGCGGGAGGCCCCCCTACGAGCAGTACTTC. Its protein product is CASSLLGSGRPPYEQYF.